Presented here are 10 T cell receptor beta chains from one specimen sequenced in a study of T-cell reconstitution after alpha-beta-depleted transplantation in children. Preparation of the TCRbeta library involved a method that used unique molecular identifiers. TCRdb re-called the PCR reads through MiXCR, storing one row per CDR3 protein. Of a few hundred thousand distinct CDR3 sequences listed, over 25% were seen once; the top ten hold 30% to 40%. This specimen was PBMCs, taken before TCRalphabeta/CD19-depleted stem cell transplant. The source of these receptors is a boy under two years old with Wiskott-Aldrich syndrome, due to receive a stem cell transplant.

This clonotype has just a few counts. In nucleotides, the CDR3 is TGTGCCAGCAGCGTACTGACGGGGCAAGAGACCCAGTACTTC. It translates to CASSVLTGQETQYF. The genes are TRBV9 and TRBJ2-5; TRBD2 might be the D (5 bases). Germline CDR1 reads SGDLS; CDR2 reads YYNGEE. This CDR3 has 14 residues. V was shortened by 1 base and J by 2 bases, with 9 bases between the two germline ends.

The CDR3 sequence is CASSPLPWGGYTF. The CDR3 region has the DNA TGTGCCAGCTCACCACTACCGTGGGGAGGCTACACCTTC. This chain joins TRBV18 and TRBJ1-2, with D uncertain. This CDR3 spans 13 amino acids. Trimming stripped 1 base from V and 8 bases from J, with 11 bases between. Germline-derived CDR1 and CDR2 are KGHSH and LQKENI.

This clonotype was seen repeatedly, ten times or more. One end of the junction does not line up with germline, which may come from a read error. The J gene is TRBJ2-3, the V gene TRBV5-1; D gene uncertain. The CDR3 totals 11 residues. CDR1 is SGHRS, CDR2 YFSETQ, per germline. DNA of the CDR3: TGTGCCAGCAGTGTCGGGGATACGCAGTATTTT. It yields the protein CASSVGDTQYF.

The chain carries TRBV20-1 and TRBJ2-1; TRBD2 aligns across 10 bases. CDR1 is DFQATT and CDR2 is SNEGSKA in the germline V gene (reference sequence). The CDR3 totals 14 residues. V was clipped by 4 bases and J by 9 bases; unmatched bases: 9. For the CDR3, the DNA is TGCAGTGCTAAATCCGGGACTAGCGCTTTTGAGCAGTTCTTC. Its translation: CSAKSGTSAFEQFF.

The chain uses TRBV7-2 and TRBJ1-2; D is undetermined. V gave up 5 bases and J gave up 0 bases, with 10 bases separating them. The CDR3 loop spans 14 amino acids. Germline CDR1 is SGHTA and CDR2 is FQGNSA. This CDR3 is CASSPGGTNYGYTF. CDR3 nucleotides: TGTGCCAGCAGCCCTGGAGGTACTAACTATGGCTACACCTTC.

V usage is TRBV5-1 and J usage is TRBJ2-7; 9 positions match TRBD2. The germline CDR1 and CDR2 sequences are SGHRS and YFSETQ. This CDR3 is 15 amino acids long. Trimming took 0 bases from V and 3 from J; bases not matched to a gene: 4. DNA of the CDR3: TGCGCCAGCAGCTTGGGACTAGCGGAAGACTACGAGCAGTACTTC. Amino acid sequence: CASSLGLAEDYEQYF.

In this sample, this clonotype turned up a few times. The V call is TRBV7-9, the J call TRBJ2-1; 9 bases align to TRBD2. CDR3 length equals 15 residues. V lost 3 bases and J lost 4; bases outside the gene matches: 4. Germline loops: CDR1 SEHNR, CDR2 FQNEAQ (reference sequence). CDR3 loop: CASSFRGLAYNEQFF. CDR3 in DNA: TGTGCCAGCAGCTTTCGTGGACTAGCGTACAATGAGCAGTTCTTC.

The chain uses TRBV15 and TRBJ2-5; D gene unclear. From germline, CDR1 is LNHNV and CDR2 YYDKDF (reference sequence). CDR3 length: 12 residues. Trimming pared 5 bases from V and 5 bases from J, leaving 9 bases between. CDR3 in DNA: TGTGCCACCAGCCCCCCGAGGGAGACCCAGTACTTC. Translated: CATSPPRETQYF.

This clonotype came up a few times. The chain recombines TRBV10-1 with TRBJ1-1, with TRBD1 identical over 7 bases. The CDR3 covers 14 residues. Germline V gene lookup returns CDR1 WNHNN and CDR2 SYGVQD (reference sequence). V lost 4 bases, J lost 4 bases, and 6 bases stayed unmatched. The CDR3 spells CASSGGQVATEAFF. The CDR3 nucleotides read TGCGCCAGCAGTGGTGGACAGGTTGCCACTGAAGCTTTCTTT.

In its sample, this clonotype was seen a few times. The chain joins TRBV6-5 to TRBJ2-1; D may correspond to TRBD1 or TRBD2 (6 bases each). There are 17 residues in the CDR3. Germline-derived CDR1 and CDR2 are MNHEY and SVGAGI. Trimming stripped 3 bases from V and 8 bases from J, with 23 bases between. The CDR3 spells CASSYTPGVGTQDEQFF. In DNA form, the CDR3 reads TGTGCCAGCAGTTATACTCCGGGAGTCGGGACACAAGATGAGCAGTTCTTC.